The 6 T cell receptor beta chains below all came from one sample that was sequenced in a study of blood T cell repertoires in COVID-19. Clones were read by immunoSEQ multiplex PCR, and TCRdb kept only the in-frame ones, dropping some. The sample gives approximately 440,000 clones, less than 95% of which show up once; about 0.63% is in the top ten. What was sequenced was PBMCs or T cells enriched from blood (not recorded which). The receptors originated from a man younger than 35 who had recovered from COVID-19.

The chain joins TRBV27 to TRBJ2-1; 7 nucleotides match TRBD1. The germline CDR1 and CDR2 sequences are MNHEY and SMNVEV (reference sequence). V dropped 2 bases and J dropped 4; count of bases not matched to a gene: 5. CDR3 length: 15 residues. The CDR3 sequence is CASSLEGAIYNEQFF. In DNA form, the CDR3 reads TGTGCCAGCAGTTTAGAGGGGGCCATATACAATGAGCAGTTCTTC.

The chain recombines TRBV2 with TRBJ1-3; no definite D call. Trimming left V 5 bases short and J 3 bases short, with 14 bases between. The CDR3 totals 15 residues. Per the germline V gene, CDR1 is SNHLY and CDR2 is FYNNEI. CDR3: CASSTEARRGNTIYF. CDR3 nucleotides: TGTGCCAGCAGTACCGAGGCGCGTCGTGGAAACACCATATATTTT.

This chain uses TRBV5-1 with TRBJ1-1, with D hard to call. V was shortened by 5 bases and J by 1 base, with 12 bases between the two germline ends. The CDR3 extends over 14 amino acids. Germline loops: CDR1 SGHRS, CDR2 YFSETQ. The CDR3 loop reads CASRVKSENTEAFF. The DNA of the CDR3 is TGCGCCAGCAGGGTGAAGAGTGAGAACACTGAAGCTTTCTTT.

Remarks on this clone: The identical CDR3 is also encoded by other nucleotide sequences in the sample. CDR3 sequence (DNA): TGTGCCAGCAGTCCTAGGGGGGGAAACACCATATATTTT. It specifies CASSPRGGNTIYF. The gene calls are TRBV27 and TRBJ1-3, with D perhaps matching TRBD1 (6 bases). The CDR3 is 13 residues long. Germline loops: CDR1 MNHEY, CDR2 SMNVEV (reference sequence). Trimming cost V 5 bases and J 4 bases, with 9 bases left between them.

The chain recombines TRBV19 with TRBJ2-7, with TRBD1 matching over 7 bases. The CDR3 has 16 amino acids. The trim removed 5 bases at V and 2 bases at J, leaving 12 bases unmatched. From germline, CDR1 is LNHDA and CDR2 SQIVND (reference sequence). CDR3 region: CASSYDPGQPTYEQYF. The CDR3 DNA sequence: TGTGCCAGTAGTTACGATCCGGGACAGCCGACCTACGAGCAGTACTTC. Complete variable domain (other parts from reference TRBV19 and TRBJ2-7): DGGITQSPKYLFRKEGQNVTLSCEQNLNHDAMYWYRQDPGQGLRLIYYSQIVNDFQKGDIAEGYSVSREKKESFPLTVTSAQKNPTAFYLCASSYDPGQPTYEQYFGPGTRLTVT.

The rearrangement links TRBV7-9 to TRBJ2-2, with D possibly being TRBD2 (5 bases). The V end lost 5 bases, the J end lost 8 bases, and 9 bases lay between the germline ends. Germline V gene lookup returns CDR1 SEHNR and CDR2 FQNEAQ (reference sequence). The CDR3 consists of 12 residues. The CDR3 DNA reads TGTGCCAGCAGCCAACGGGGTGGGGAGCTGTTTTTT. Residues: CASSQRGGELFF.